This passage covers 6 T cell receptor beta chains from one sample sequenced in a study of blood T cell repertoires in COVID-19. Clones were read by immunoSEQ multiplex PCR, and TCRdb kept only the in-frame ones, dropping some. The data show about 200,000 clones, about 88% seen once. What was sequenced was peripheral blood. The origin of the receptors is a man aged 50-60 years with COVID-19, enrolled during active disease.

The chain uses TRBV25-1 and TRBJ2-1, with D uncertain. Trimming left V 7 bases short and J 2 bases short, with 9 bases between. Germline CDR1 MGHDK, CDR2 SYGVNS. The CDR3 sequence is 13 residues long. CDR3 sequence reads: CASNTDTYNEQFF. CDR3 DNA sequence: TGTGCCAGCAATACAGACACCTACAATGAGCAGTTCTTC.

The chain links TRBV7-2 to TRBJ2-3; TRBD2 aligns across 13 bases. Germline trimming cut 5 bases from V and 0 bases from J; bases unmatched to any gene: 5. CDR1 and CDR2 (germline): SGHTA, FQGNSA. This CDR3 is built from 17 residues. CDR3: CASSTGTSGTSTDTQYF. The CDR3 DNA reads TGTGCCAGCAGCACCGGGACTAGCGGGACTAGCACAGATACGCAGTATTTT.

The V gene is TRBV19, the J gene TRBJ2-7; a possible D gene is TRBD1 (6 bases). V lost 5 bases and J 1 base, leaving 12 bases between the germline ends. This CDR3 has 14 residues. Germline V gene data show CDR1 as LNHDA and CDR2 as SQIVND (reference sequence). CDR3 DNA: TGTGCCAGTAGTGCGGCGACAGGATCCTACGAGCAGTACTTC. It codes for CASSAATGSYEQYF.

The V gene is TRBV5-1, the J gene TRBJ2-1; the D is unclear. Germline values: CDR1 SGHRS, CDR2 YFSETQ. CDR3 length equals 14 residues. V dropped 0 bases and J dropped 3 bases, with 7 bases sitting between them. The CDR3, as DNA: TGCGCCAGCAGCTTGGGTCAGATCTACAATGAGCAGTTCTTC. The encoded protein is CASSLGQIYNEQFF.

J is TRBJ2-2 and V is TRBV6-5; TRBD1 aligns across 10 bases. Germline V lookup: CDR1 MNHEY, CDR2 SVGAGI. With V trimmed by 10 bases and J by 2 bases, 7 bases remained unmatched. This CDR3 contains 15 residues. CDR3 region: CATGGDRGNTGELFF. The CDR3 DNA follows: TGTGCCACCGGGGGGGACAGGGGAAACACCGGGGAGCTGTTTTTT.

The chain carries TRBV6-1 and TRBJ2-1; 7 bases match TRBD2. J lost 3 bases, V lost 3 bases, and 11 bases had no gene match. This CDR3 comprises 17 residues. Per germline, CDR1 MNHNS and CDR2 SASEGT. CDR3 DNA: TGTGCCAGCAGTGAGAGCTCGCGGTGGGGGGGCTACAATGAGCAGTTCTTC. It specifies CASSESSRWGGYNEQFF.